This T cell receptor (beta chain) was identified in a study of CD8 T cells in ankylosing spondylitis. Remarks on this clonotype: Its antigen is not known.

With molecular barcodes, quantitative 5'-RACE was used to make the TCR beta libraries. TCRdb re-called the 5' RACE reads through MiXCR, storing one row per CDR3 protein. The table records about 400,000 distinct CDR3 sequences, around 20% of them present only once. Whole-study findings and limits: Researchers reportedly found disease-linked clones significantly enriched in matched ankylosing spondylitis synovial fluid.

The germline gives CDR1 DFQATT, CDR2 SNEGSKA (reference sequence). This CDR3 has 12 amino acids. Between the trimmed V and J ends, which lost 1 base and 6 bases, there was a span of 10 bases. Sequences were obtained from blood, either unsorted or a sorted T cell fraction (not recorded which). The gene calls are TRBV20-1 and TRBJ2-7; D perhaps matches TRBD1 (5 bases). The TCR was taken from a male donor with ankylosing spondylitis or in good health (not recorded which). In DNA, the CDR3 is TGCAGTGCTAGAGGCCAGGGCGCCGAGCAGTACTTC. This sequence encodes CSARGQGAEQYF.